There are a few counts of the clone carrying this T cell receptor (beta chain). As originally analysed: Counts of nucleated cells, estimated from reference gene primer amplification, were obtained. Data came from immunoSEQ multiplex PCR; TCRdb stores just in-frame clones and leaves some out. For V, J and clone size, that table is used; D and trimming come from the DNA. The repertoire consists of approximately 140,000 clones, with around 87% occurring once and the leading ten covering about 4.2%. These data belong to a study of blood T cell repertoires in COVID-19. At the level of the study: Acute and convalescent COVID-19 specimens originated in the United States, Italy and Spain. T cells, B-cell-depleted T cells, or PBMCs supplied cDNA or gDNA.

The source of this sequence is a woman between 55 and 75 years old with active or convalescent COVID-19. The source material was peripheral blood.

CDR3 sequence (DNA): TGTGCCAGTAGTCCGGGGGACAGGAAGGGAAACACCATATATTTT. This encodes CASSPGDRKGNTIYF. The chain couples TRBV19 to TRBJ1-3, with 8 positions matching TRBD1. The ends lost 5 bases at V and 4 bases at J; junction bases unmatched: 7. The CDR3 runs 15 residues. CDR1 is LNHDA and CDR2 is SQIVND in the germline V gene (reference sequence).